The subject of this entry is one TCR beta chain. This clone was seen only a few times. The antigen it binds to is not known. An end of the junction does not agree with germline; a read error may underlie this. TCR beta CDR3 regions were sequenced from DNA using the immunoSEQ Assay. Per the authors' processing: To compute T cell density, TCR beta template counts were normalized to usable DNA, which was estimated by amplifying housekeeping genes. The preseqR package was used to estimate richness by extrapolating to 400,000 templates for PBMC samples and to 120,000 templates for tissue samples. Clonality was taken to be one minus Pielou's evenness. Differential abundance testing on productive amino-acid clonotypes, with a minimum total count of 5 and an alpha of 0.1, was used to identify tissue-enriched TCRs. The Jaccard Index and the Morisita Overlap Index were used to measure repertoire overlap between compartments. GLIPH clustered TCR beta CDR3s with public tetramer-defined viral CDR3s; viral motifs required at least three viral sequences plus V-gene enrichment. As stored in TCRdb, this immuneACCESS dataset retains in-frame rearrangements with V and J assigned. A fraction of the clones does not appear; measured against another copy, unresolved V genes explain less than half of the discrepancy, and the remainder lacks a known reason. V, J and clone size are taken as reported in that table, and D and trimming were inferred from the DNA itself. The sample table holds some 870 clones, of which approximately 21% were seen once. More than 12% of the sample goes to the ten largest clones.

This entry is derived from a study of T cells in localized non-small cell lung cancer (dated by TCRdb to 2020 to 2021). In terms of the full investigation: The study examined T cell repertoires in roughly 240 patients with early-stage NSCLC and compared tumors with uninvolved tumor-adjacent lungs. All 240 or so NSCLC patients in the cohort were treatment-naive and had localized lung tumors that were resected. Of the NSCLC patients, over 120 were male and around 97 were female, and the mean age was approximately 66 years.

Two independent pathologists confirmed that the uninvolved adjacent lung, which was taken at least 2 cm from the tumor margin, was free of atypia. At diagnosis, tumor, uninvolved tumor-adjacent lung and peripheral blood were collected and then preserved as a mix of FFPE and fresh-frozen material. The paper as a whole reports these results and caveats: A median of approximately 55 of the top 100 tumor clones were detected in paired uninvolved adjacent lung, and around 27 of these tumor clones were also found among the top 100 clones of the paired uninvolved adjacent lung. Higher T cell density in blood was associated with longer overall survival, whereas higher clonality in adjacent lung was associated with shorter survival. Multi-region tumor sequencing was not performed, so intratumor heterogeneity could not be excluded. Uninvolved tumor-adjacent lung showed the highest T cell clonality, higher than tumor, which suggests more focused antigenic responses in the uninvolved tumor-adjacent lung. Because the study design was exploratory, TCR variables were selected using unadjusted p-values without false-discovery rate correction.

This TCR was recovered from a man between 40 and 75 years old with stage I lung adenocarcinoma. Sequencing was performed on normal lung tissue next to the tumor, taken before any cancer treatment.

The CDR3 sequence is CAISEIGRTGTF. The DNA sequence is TGTGCCATCAGTGAGATTGGGCGGACCGGAACTTTT. The receptor chain draws on TRBV10-3 and TRBJ1-4; the D gene is unclear. There are 12 amino acids in the CDR3, from cysteine to phenylalanine inclusive. CDR3 DNA is the only sequence kept; it has 36 bases, read in frame from the first base. Looking up the germline V gene yields CDR1 ENHRY and CDR2 SYGVKD.